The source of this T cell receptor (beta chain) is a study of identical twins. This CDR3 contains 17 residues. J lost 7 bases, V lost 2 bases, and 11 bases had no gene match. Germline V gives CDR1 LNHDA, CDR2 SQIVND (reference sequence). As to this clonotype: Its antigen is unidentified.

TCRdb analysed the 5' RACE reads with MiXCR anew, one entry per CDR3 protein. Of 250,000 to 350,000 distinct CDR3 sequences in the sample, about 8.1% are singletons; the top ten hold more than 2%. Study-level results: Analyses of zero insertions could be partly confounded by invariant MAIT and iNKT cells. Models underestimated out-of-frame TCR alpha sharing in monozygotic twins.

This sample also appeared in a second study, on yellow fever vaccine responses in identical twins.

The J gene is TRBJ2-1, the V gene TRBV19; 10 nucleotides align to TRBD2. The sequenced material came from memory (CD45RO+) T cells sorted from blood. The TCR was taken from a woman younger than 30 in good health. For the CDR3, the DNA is TGTGCCAGTAGTATAAAGAGAAGGCTAGCGGGAGAAAATGAGCAGTTCTTC. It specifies CASSIKRRLAGENEQFF. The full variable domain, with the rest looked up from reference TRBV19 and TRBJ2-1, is DGGITQSPKYLFRKEGQNVTLSCEQNLNHDAMYWYRQDPGQGLRLIYYSQIVNDFQKGDIAEGYSVSREKKESFPLTVTSAQKNPTAFYLCASSIKRRLAGENEQFFGPGTRLTVL.